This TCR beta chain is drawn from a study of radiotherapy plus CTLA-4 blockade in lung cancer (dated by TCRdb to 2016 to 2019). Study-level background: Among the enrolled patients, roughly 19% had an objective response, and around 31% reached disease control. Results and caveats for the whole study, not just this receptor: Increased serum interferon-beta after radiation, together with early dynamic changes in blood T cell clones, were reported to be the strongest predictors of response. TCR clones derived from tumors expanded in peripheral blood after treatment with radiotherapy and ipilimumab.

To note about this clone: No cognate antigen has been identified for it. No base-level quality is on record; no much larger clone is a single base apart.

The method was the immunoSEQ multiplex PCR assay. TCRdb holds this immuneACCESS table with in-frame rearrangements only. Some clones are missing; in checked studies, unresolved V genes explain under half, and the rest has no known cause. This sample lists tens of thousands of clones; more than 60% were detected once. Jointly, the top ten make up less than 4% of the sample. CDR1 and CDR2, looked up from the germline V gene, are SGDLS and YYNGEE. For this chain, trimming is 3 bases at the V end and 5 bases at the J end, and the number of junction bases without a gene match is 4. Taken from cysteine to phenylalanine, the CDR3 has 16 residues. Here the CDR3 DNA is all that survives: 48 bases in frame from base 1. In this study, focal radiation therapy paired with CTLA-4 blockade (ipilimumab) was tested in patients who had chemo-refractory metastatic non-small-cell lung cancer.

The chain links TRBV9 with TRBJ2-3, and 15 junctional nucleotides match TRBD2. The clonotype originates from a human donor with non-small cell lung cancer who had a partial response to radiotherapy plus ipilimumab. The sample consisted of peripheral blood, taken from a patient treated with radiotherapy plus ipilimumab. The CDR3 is CASSGTSGGVLDTQYF. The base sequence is TGTGCCAGCAGCGGGACTAGCGGGGGGGTTTTAGATACGCAGTATTTT.